Presented here are 5 T cell receptor beta chains from one specimen sequenced in a study of vaccination effects on CD4 cells after COVID-19. Expansion with viral peptide pools was applied to antigen-specific CD4+ T cells by the ViraFEST assay prior to sequencing. CD4+ T cells were isolated after around ten days of culture. The vaccine recipients had no prior SARS-CoV-2 infection, with negative nucleocapsid antibodies. The antigens these receptors bind are not known. Clones were read by immunoSEQ multiplex PCR, and TCRdb kept only the in-frame ones, dropping some. The repertoire holds 70,000 or so clones, with 78% as singletons. Specimen: CD4+ T cells from PBMCs cultured with SARS-CoV-2 spike peptides, collected before COVID-19 vaccination. These receptors were obtained from a human donor who received a COVID-19 vaccine.

The V call is TRBV7-8, the J call TRBJ2-2; 7 nucleotides agree with TRBD2. The germline V gene encodes CDR1 SGHVS and CDR2 FQNEAQ. The V gene end was trimmed by 2 bases and the J gene end by 6 bases; junction bases not matched to a gene: 12. CDR3 length: 17 residues. The CDR3 DNA is TGTGCCAGCAGCTTATCGTACGGGGGGTATCAAGCCGGGGAGCTGTTTTTT. The encoded protein is CASSLSYGGYQAGELFF.

The table lists this clone with a few counts. The CDR3 spells CASSYAGGPAFF. In DNA, the CDR3 is TGTGCCAGCAGTTACGCAGGGGGCCCAGCTTTCTTT. This chain joins TRBV6-5 and TRBJ1-1; 8 bases line up with TRBD1. CDR1 MNHEY and CDR2 SVGAGI come from the germline V gene. The CDR3 has 12 residues. The V segment lost 2 bases and the J segment 10 bases; nucleotides outside the gene matches: 3.

This clone has just a few counts. The chain combines TRBV2 with TRBJ2-2, with TRBD1 identical over 9 bases. Germline assignment: CDR1 SNHLY and CDR2 FYNNEI. V lost 4 bases, J lost 6 bases, and 6 bases stayed unmatched. The length of the CDR3 is 15 residues. CDR3 sequence (DNA): TGTGCCAGCAGTGGACAGGGGGTGGGCGCCGGGGAGCTGTTTTTT. Its protein product is CASSGQGVGAGELFF.

The chain employs TRBV2 and TRBJ2-1, with 7 bases matching TRBD2. Unmatched junction bases numbered 11, after V lost 6 bases and J lost 3 bases. From germline, CDR1 is SNHLY and CDR2 FYNNEI. This CDR3 is built from 16 residues. This CDR3 reads CASRPTRGFFYNEQFF. The CDR3 DNA is TGTGCCAGCAGGCCGACGCGGGGGTTTTTCTACAATGAGCAGTTCTTC.

The J gene is TRBJ2-1, the V gene TRBV3-1 (or the pseudogene TRBV3-2); D gene unclear. Germline V gene sequence: CDR1 LGHDT, CDR2 YNNKEL (reference sequence). With 1 base removed from V and 10 bases from J, the gap between germline ends came to 11 bases. CDR3 length: 13 amino acids. CDR3 DNA sequence: TGTGCCAGCAGCCAAGGGCGGATTTCCGAGCAGTTCTTC. It codes for CASSQGRISEQFF.